The rows below give T cell receptor beta chains drawn from one sample of a study of control samples from healthy donors and cancer patients. Data came from immunoSEQ multiplex PCR; TCRdb stores just in-frame clones and leaves some out. The sample holds about 92,000 clones; roughly four fifths are singletons and the top ten take roughly 9.8%. Input material: blood. The receptors were gathered from a woman aged 55-69 years in good health. Both conserved end residues are part of each CDR3. The order of the fields is D gene, V gene, J gene, clone size, CDR3 protein, CDR3 DNA. D genes are given only for firm matches. Size values are once, few and many counts, or a class for expanded clones, and some rows have none.

>TRBD1|TRBV10-3|TRBJ1-1|NA
CASLERTGGNTEAFF
TGTGCCAGCCTTGAAAGGACAGGGGGTAACACTGAAGCTTTCTTT
>NA|TRBV27|TRBJ2-7|NA
CASSGAQGLEQYF
TGTGCCAGCAGTGGCGCCCAGGGGCTCGAGCAGTACTTC
>NA|TRBV27|TRBJ1-1|NA
CASSSYQGRTEAFF
TGTGCCAGCAGTTCCTACCAGGGCCGTACTGAAGCTTTCTTT
>NA|TRBV6-5|TRBJ2-7|NA
CASGDIAGKYF
TGTGCCAGCGGCGACATCGCCGGGAAGTACTTC
>NA|TRBV6-5|TRBJ2-2|once
CASIKSPPNTGELFF
TGTGCCAGCATAAAGTCCCCACCAAACACCGGGGAGCTGTTTTTT
>TRBD1|TRBV19|TRBJ2-7|NA
CASSMWTGVREQYF
TGTGCCAGTAGTATGTGGACAGGGGTCCGCGAGCAGTACTTC
>NA|TRBV18|TRBJ1-2|NA
CASSPPSPSGYTF
TGTGCCAGCTCACCACCCTCTCCCAGTGGCTACACCTTC
>TRBD1|TRBV11-2|TRBJ1-6|NA
CASSFSDRGGNSPLHF
TGTGCCAGCAGCTTCTCCGACAGGGGCGGTAATTCACCCCTCCACTTT
>TRBD2|TRBV7-9|TRBJ2-7|NA
CASSGTSGDWEQYF
TGTGCCAGCAGCGGGACTAGCGGGGACTGGGAGCAGTACTTC
>NA|TRBV29-1|TRBJ1-2|NA
CSALPGGHYGYTF
TGCAGCGCCTTGCCCGGGGGGCACTATGGCTACACCTTC
>TRBD1|TRBV27|TRBJ1-6|NA
CASSPGQGYSPLHF
TGTGCCAGCAGTCCCGGACAGGGTTATTCACCCCTCCACTTT
>NA|TRBV12-5|TRBJ2-3|NA
CASRAHADTQYF
TGTGCTAGTAGGGCCCACGCGGATACGCAGTATTTT
>NA|TRBV6-5|TRBJ2-5|few
CASSYDGGAGKTQYF
TGTGCCAGCAGTTACGACGGCGGGGCCGGGAAGACCCAGTACTTC
>NA|TRBV27|TRBJ1-4|NA
CASKPLSGQYNEKLFF
TGTGCCAGCAAGCCGCTGAGCGGTCAGTATAATGAAAAACTGTTTTTT
>TRBD2|TRBV4-3|TRBJ2-5|NA
CASSQDAGGLETQYF
TGCGCCAGCAGCCAAGATGCGGGGGGGCTCGAGACCCAGTACTTC
>NA|TRBV3-1/TRBV3-2|TRBJ1-1|NA
CASSPYVTGNTEAFF
TGTGCCAGCAGCCCCTATGTCACAGGAAACACTGAAGCTTTCTTT
>NA|TRBV5-1|TRBJ2-7|NA
CASSLGVSRSGGSYEQYF
TGCGCCAGCAGCTTGGGGGTATCCCGGTCCGGGGGTTCCTACGAGCAGTACTTC
>NA|TRBV6-5|TRBJ1-3|NA
CASTSDQWGNTIYF
TGTGCCAGCACCTCGGACCAGTGGGGAAACACCATATATTTT
>TRBD2|TRBV5-4|TRBJ2-1|NA
CASSLIGTSGNEQFF
TGTGCCAGCAGCCTTATCGGGACTAGCGGCAATGAGCAGTTCTTC
>NA|TRBV5-6|TRBJ1-4|NA
CASSLGWSEKLFF
TGTGCCAGCAGCTTGGGCTGGTCTGAAAAACTGTTTTTT
>NA|TRBV10-2|TRBJ1-6|once
CASSESPRYNSPLHF
TGCGCCAGCAGTGAGTCGCCGCGGTATAATTCACCCCTCCACTTT
>NA|TRBV9|TRBJ2-7|NA
CASSVAGLEPEAYEQYF
TGTGCCAGCAGCGTAGCTGGCCTAGAACCCGAAGCCTACGAGCAGTACTTC
>NA|TRBV24-1|TRBJ2-3|NA
CATSDSGVPTDTQYF
TGTGCCACCAGTGATTCAGGGGTGCCCACAGATACGCAGTATTTT
>NA|TRBV12-5|TRBJ1-1|once
CASGGAGSGAFF
TGTGCTAGTGGTGGCGCGGGCTCCGGAGCTTTCTTT
>TRBD1|TRBV5-1|TRBJ2-7|NA
CASSLGGTADYEQYF
TGCGCCAGCAGCTTGGGGGGGACAGCAGACTACGAGCAGTACTTC
>NA|TRBV28|TRBJ2-5|once
CAIDQGNQETQYF
TGTGCCATCGACCAGGGGAACCAAGAGACCCAGTACTTC
>NA|TRBV20-1|TRBJ1-2|NA
CSAHAGSGYTF
TGCAGTGCTCACGCAGGATCCGGCTACACCTTC
>NA|TRBV5-4|TRBJ1-1|NA
CASSFRGAVNTEAFF
TGTGCCAGCAGCTTTCGGGGGGCGGTGAACACTGAAGCTTTCTTT
>TRBD1|TRBV5-1|TRBJ2-7|few
CASSNPTGSDEQYF
TGCGCCAGCAGTAACCCGACAGGGTCGGACGAGCAGTACTTC
>NA|TRBV5-1|TRBJ2-3|few
CASRGGSGTVTDTQYF
TGCGCCAGCAGGGGGGGTTCAGGGACGGTCACAGATACGCAGTATTTT
>NA|TRBV12-2|TRBJ2-2|NA
CASRLGEGGSGELFF
TGTGCAAGTCGCTTAGGAGAAGGGGGTTCCGGGGAGCTGTTTTTT
>NA|TRBV7-2|TRBJ1-5|NA
CASSSAGVGNQPQHF
TGTGCCAGCAGCTCAGCAGGGGTGGGCAATCAGCCCCAGCATTTT
>TRBD1|TRBV7-2|TRBJ1-2|NA
CASSAGQGKGYTF
TGTGCCAGCAGCGCGGGACAGGGAAAGGGCTACACCTTC
>NA|TRBV28|TRBJ1-2|few
CASSSGALYGYTF
TGTGCCAGCAGTTCCGGGGCTCTCTATGGCTACACCTTC
>TRBD2|TRBV27|TRBJ2-2|NA
CASSLGLAGELFF
TGTGCCAGCAGTTTGGGACTAGCGGGGGAGCTGTTTTTT
>NA|TRBV10-2|TRBJ1-1|NA
CASSFDSLNTEAFF
TGCGCCAGCAGCTTCGACTCGTTGAACACTGAAGCTTTCTTT
>NA|TRBV2|TRBJ1-3|NA
CASNLNGNTIYF
TGTGCCAGCAACCTTAACGGAAACACCATATATTTT
>TRBD1|TRBV5-1|TRBJ1-1|NA
CASSPGASGGVTEAFF
TGCGCCAGCAGCCCAGGTGCTTCAGGGGGCGTCACTGAAGCTTTCTTT
>TRBD1|TRBV7-2|TRBJ1-1|NA
CASSVGTGDTEAFF
TGTGCCAGCAGCGTTGGTACAGGGGACACTGAAGCTTTCTTT
>NA|TRBV6-5|TRBJ1-3|NA
CASSYSRGGGNTIYF
TGTGCCAGCAGTTACTCGAGGGGTGGTGGAAACACCATATATTTT